Following are 31 T cell receptor beta chains from one sample sequenced in a study of neurological immune-mediated disorders. TCRdb reanalysed the 5' RACE reads using MiXCR and keeps one entry per CDR3 protein. This sample carries around 49,000 distinct CDR3 sequences, roughly 13% of them seen once, and the ten largest clones take about 10%. Described time point: longitudinal time-point 3. Sequencing was done on a sample of PBMCs. The receptor source for this set is a male donor with HTLV-1-associated myelopathy (HAM/TSP).

At least ten counts were recorded for this clonotype. V gene TRBV15 combines with J gene TRBJ1-1; no clear D gene. This CDR3 spans 15 amino acids. V was cut by 0 bases and J by 3 bases, with 11 bases left in between. Germline CDR1 reads LNHNV; CDR2 reads YYDKDF (reference sequence). The CDR3 loop reads CATSRDRRGYTEAFF. In nucleotides, the CDR3 is TGTGCCACCAGCAGAGACAGACGAGGGTACACTGAAGCTTTCTTT.

The CDR3, as DNA: TGTGCCAGCAGTTACGCAACCCAACCCACAGGGAAGGGGGCAGATACGCAGTATTTT. Translated: CASSYATQPTGKGADTQYF. V gene TRBV6-5 combines with J gene TRBJ2-3, with D possibly TRBD1 on 6 matching bases. Germline CDR1 MNHEY, CDR2 SVGAGI. CDR3 length: 19 amino acids. The ends were cut back, 2 bases at V and 4 bases at J, with 25 bases in the middle.

This clonotype was seen a handful of times. V and J are TRBV7-3 and TRBJ1-3, with 8 bases that match TRBD1. This CDR3 has 14 residues. Trimming took 5 bases from V and 2 from J; bases not matched to a gene: 2. Germline CDR1 and CDR2: SGHTA and FQGTGA. CDR3 DNA: TGTGCCAGCAGCAAACAGGGGGCTGGAAACACCATATATTTT. Protein product: CASSKQGAGNTIYF.

In this sample, this clonotype turned up many times. CDR3 sequence: CASSLDLGWGTEAFF. In DNA, the CDR3 is TGCGCCAGCAGCTTGGACCTGGGATGGGGAACTGAAGCTTTCTTT. V usage is TRBV5-1 and J usage is TRBJ1-1; the D is unclear. CDR1 SGHRS and CDR2 YFSETQ come from the germline V gene. The V end lost 0 bases, the J end lost 5 bases, and 14 bases lay between the germline ends. The CDR3 length is 15 residues.

This clonotype appeared many times. V and J are TRBV12-3 or TRBV12-4 and TRBJ2-2; D ambiguous. Trimming removed 3 bases from V and 7 bases from J, with 6 bases in between. The CDR3 runs to 12 residues. CDR3 protein: CASSFYGGELFF. CDR3 DNA: TGTGCCAGCAGTTTTTACGGCGGGGAGCTGTTTTTT.

The sample holds many counts of this clonotype. The rearrangement joins TRBV12-3 or TRBV12-4 to TRBJ1-6; the D is unclear. There are 14 residues in the CDR3. V lost 3 bases and J lost 11, with 14 bases in between. The CDR3 loop reads CASSFSQEIAPLHF. The CDR3 DNA sequence: TGTGCCAGCAGTTTTTCCCAGGAGATCGCACCCCTCCACTTT.

At least ten counts were recorded for this clonotype. J is TRBJ2-1 and V is TRBV7-2, with D unclear. V lost 5 bases and J lost 6, with 2 bases in between. Germline CDR1 reads SGHTA; CDR2 reads FQGNSA. The CDR3 extends over 10 amino acids. The CDR3 protein is CASSINEQFF. The CDR3, as DNA: TGTGCCAGCAGCATCAATGAGCAGTTCTTC.

The rearrangement joins TRBV1 to TRBJ1-5; the table names TRBD1, a call not compared with the DNA. TRBV1 is marked as a pseudogene. The CDR3 loop spans 14 amino acids. DNA of the CDR3: TGCACCAGCAGCCATCGTACAGGAGATCAGCCCCAGCATTTT. Its protein is CTSSHRTGDQPQHF.

This clonotype was picked up a small number of times. The V gene is TRBV7-6, the J gene TRBJ2-7; TRBD1 aligns across 10 bases. The CDR3 totals 15 residues. The germline gives CDR1 SGHVS, CDR2 FNYEAQ. The V segment lost 2 bases and the J segment 5 bases; nucleotides outside the gene matches: 6. CDR3 DNA: TGTGCCAGCAGCTTACCGGGACAGGGGTTCGACGAGCAGTACTTC. Protein: CASSLPGQGFDEQYF.

This clonotype was detected many times. The V gene is TRBV14, the J gene TRBJ2-3; 8 bases are shared with TRBD2. CDR1 and CDR2 from the germline V gene are SGHDN and FVKESK. The CDR3 has 15 residues. V lost 1 base, J lost 3 bases, and 3 bases stayed unmatched. The CDR3 loop reads CASSQAGGPTDTQYF. The CDR3 nucleotides are TGTGCCAGCAGCCAAGCGGGGGGGCCGACAGATACGCAGTATTTT. The full variable domain, its missing parts supplied by reference TRBV14 and TRBJ2-3, is EAGVTQFPSHSVIEKGQTVTLRCDPISGHDNLYWYRRVMGKEIKFLLHFVKESKQDESGMPNNRFLAERTGGTYSTLKVQPAELEDSGVYFCASSQAGGPTDTQYFGPGTRLTVL.

This clonotype has ten or more counts. V is TRBV10-3 and J is TRBJ2-7, with a tentative D call TRBD2 (6 bases). CDR1 ENHRY and CDR2 SYGVKD come from the germline V gene. V lost 5 bases, J lost 3 bases, and 20 bases lay in between. The CDR3 has 16 amino acids. CDR3 region: CAISPNSGLSLYEQYF. Here the CDR3 DNA reads TGTGCCATCAGTCCCAACTCGGGACTGAGCCTCTACGAGCAGTACTTC.

The V gene is TRBV5-6, the J gene TRBJ2-7; D is undetermined. Trimming removed 4 bases from V and 4 bases from J, with 21 bases in between. Germline lookup yields CDR1 SGHDT and CDR2 YYEEEE. There are 16 residues in the CDR3. CDR3 sequence: CASSLGPPGQLYEQYF. DNA for the CDR3: TGTGCCAGCAGCCTCGGACCTCCTGGGCAACTATACGAGCAGTACTTC. The variable domain in full, completed from reference TRBV5-6 and TRBJ2-7, reads DAGVTQSPTHLIKTRGQQVTLRCSPKSGHDTVSWYQQALGQGPQFIFQYYEEEERQRGNFPDRFSGHQFPNYSSELNVNALLLGDSALYLCASSLGPPGQLYEQYFGPGTRLTVT.

At least ten counts were recorded for this clonotype. The J gene is TRBJ2-1, the V gene TRBV5-5; no reliable D call. This CDR3 spans 16 amino acids. Trimming shortened V by 6 bases and J by 0 bases, and 16 bases separated the two germline ends. The germline V gene encodes CDR1 SGHKS and CDR2 YYEKEE (reference sequence). This chain's CDR3 is CASTPQPTSSYNEQFF. The CDR3 region has the DNA TGTGCCAGCACCCCCCAACCGACGAGCTCCTACAATGAGCAGTTCTTC.

The chain couples TRBV20-1 to TRBJ2-1; 12 nucleotides match TRBD2. The V gene end was trimmed by 7 bases and the J gene end by 7 bases; junction bases not matched to a gene: 8. CDR3 length: 14 residues. The germline CDR1 and CDR2 sequences are DFQATT and SNEGSKA (reference sequence). The DNA of the CDR3 is TGCAGTGGAAGACTAGCGGGGGCTCCGAATGAGCAGTTCTTC. Residues: CSGRLAGAPNEQFF.

In this sample, this clonotype turned up a few times. The chain links TRBV4-3 to TRBJ1-1; D uncertain. The CDR3 loop spans 15 amino acids. The V end was cut by 0 bases, the J end by 2 bases, with 10 bases between. CDR1 and CDR2 (germline): LGHNA, YSLEER. Here the CDR3 DNA reads TGCGCCAGCAGCCAAGAGGGCCAAGACAACACTGAAGCTTTCTTT. Translating gives CASSQEGQDNTEAFF.

The chain has TRBV4-1 and TRBJ1-3; D remains unclear. This CDR3 has 15 amino acids. Per germline, CDR1 MGHRA and CDR2 YSYEKL. Trimming left V 0 bases short and J 1 base short, with 7 bases between. CDR3 sequence (DNA): TGCGCCAGCAGCCAAGATCGGGGATCTGGAAACACCATATATTTT. As protein: CASSQDRGSGNTIYF.

This clonotype came up many times. This chain uses TRBV5-1 with TRBJ1-1; TRBD1 agrees at 9 bases. Germline V gene sequence: CDR1 SGHRS, CDR2 YFSETQ. Trimming took 4 bases from V and 3 from J; bases not matched to a gene: 7. This CDR3 has 15 residues. CDR3 amino acids: CASSNPRTGDTEAFF. As DNA, the CDR3 is TGCGCCAGCAGCAACCCCCGGACAGGGGACACTGAAGCTTTCTTT.

This clonotype was picked up many times. The chain combines TRBV20-1 with TRBJ2-7, with TRBD1 matching 8 bases. The V gene's germline CDR1 is DFQATT and CDR2 SNEGSKA (reference sequence). The junction had 4 bases not matched to a gene; V was cut back by 3 bases and J by 0 bases. The CDR3 spans 14 residues. The CDR3 DNA sequence: TGCAGTGCTAGGCCAGGGGGCGTCTCCTACGAGCAGTACTTC. Protein sequence: CSARPGGVSYEQYF.

In the case of this clonotype: The junction shows a germline mismatch at one end, possibly a read error. The chain uses TRBV5-5 and TRBJ2-7, with a possible D match to TRBD2 (6 bases). Germline CDR1 reads SGHKS; CDR2 reads YYEKEE (reference sequence). The CDR3 spans 15 residues. CDR3 protein: CASSLRTGMGGEQYF. CDR3 DNA: TGTGCCAGTAGCTTGAGGACCGGGATGGGGGGCGAGCAGTACTTC.

In this sample, this clonotype turned up many times. The chain uses TRBV5-6 and TRBJ2-1; TRBD2 might be the D (6 bases). The CDR3 spans 13 residues. Between the trimmed V and J ends, which lost 4 bases and 4 bases, there was a span of 9 bases. Germline loops: CDR1 SGHDT, CDR2 YYEEEE. CDR3 residues: CASSRDSYNEQFF. For the CDR3, the DNA is TGTGCCAGCAGCCGGGACTCGTACAATGAGCAGTTCTTC.

Comments on this clonotype: A much larger clone lies a single base off, so this may be a read error. The gene calls are TRBV28 and TRBJ2-7, with TRBD1 identical over 10 bases. Per germline, CDR1 MDHEN and CDR2 SYDVKM. The length of the CDR3 is 18 residues. Trimming removed 5 bases from V and 0 bases from J; junction bases left unmatched: 13. CDR3 DNA: TGTGCCAGCAGTGATAGGCCGGGACAGGGGACTCGCTCCTACGAGCAGTACTTC. The encoded protein is CASSDRPGQGTRSYEQYF.

This clonotype was picked up many times. This chain uses TRBV5-1 with TRBJ2-3; tentatively, D is TRBD1 (6 bases). The CDR3 is made up of 15 amino acids. Germline CDR1 and CDR2: SGHRS and YFSETQ. The V end lost 5 bases, the J end lost 0 bases, and 13 bases lay between the germline ends. CDR3 loop: CASRPQGPSTDTQYF. CDR3 nucleotide sequence: TGCGCCAGCAGACCACAGGGCCCAAGCACAGATACGCAGTATTTT.

This clonotype came up many times. The chain recombines TRBV14 with TRBJ1-5; D unresolved. Germline CDR1 SGHDN, CDR2 FVKESK. With 2 bases removed from V and 7 bases from J, the gap between germline ends came to 9 bases. The CDR3 is made up of 13 amino acids. Here the CDR3 DNA reads TGTGCCAGCAGCCAAAATGTTGGGCAGCCCCAGCATTTT. As protein: CASSQNVGQPQHF.

There are many counts of this clonotype. The CDR3 spells CASNPPPRRDAYTEAFF. For the CDR3, the DNA is TGTGCCAGCAACCCACCTCCTAGAAGGGACGCGTACACTGAAGCTTTCTTT. The chain employs TRBV6-2 or TRBV6-3 and TRBJ1-1, with D perhaps TRBD1 (5 bases). Germline V gene data show CDR1 as MNHEY and CDR2 as SVGEGT. This CDR3 is 17 amino acids long. Trimming took 7 bases from V and 3 from J, leaving 24 bases between them.

In this sample, this clonotype turned up many times. This chain joins TRBV6-5 and TRBJ2-7, with no clear D. The CDR3 extends over 15 amino acids. Trimming removed 3 bases from V and 2 bases from J, with 14 bases in between. CDR1 and CDR2 from the germline V gene are MNHEY and SVGAGI. The CDR3 is CASSYGSTATYEQYF. The CDR3 coding sequence is TGTGCCAGCAGTTATGGATCGACCGCCACCTACGAGCAGTACTTC.

This clonotype has a count of ten or more. The V and J genes are TRBV6-2 or TRBV6-3 and TRBJ2-7; 8 nucleotides align to TRBD2. The CDR3 is 17 residues long. Trimming removed 5 bases from V and 1 base from J; junction bases left unmatched: 13. The germline V gene has CDR1 MNHEY and CDR2 SVGEGT. The CDR3 DNA is TGTGCCAGCAGTGCACCGGTGGGGACTAGTAATTCCTACGAGCAGTACTTC. Residues: CASSAPVGTSNSYEQYF.

By its share, this clonotype is medium-sized (0.01 to 0.1%). This chain uses TRBV28 with TRBJ2-7, with TRBD1 matching over 10 bases. The CDR3 totals 17 residues. Unmatched junction bases numbered 11, after V lost 1 base and J lost 5 bases. Looked up from germline, CDR1 is MDHEN and CDR2 is SYDVKM. CDR3 in amino acids: CASSLFAPGQGTHEQYF. The CDR3 DNA reads as TGTGCCAGCAGTTTATTCGCCCCGGGACAGGGGACCCACGAGCAGTACTTC.

This clonotype was found many times. The chain has TRBV25-1 and TRBJ1-5; possibly TRBD1 for D (5 bases). This CDR3 spans 14 amino acids. Germline CDR1 MGHDK, CDR2 SYGVNS. V lost 2 bases and J lost 11, with 16 bases in between. This CDR3 reads CASSEEGPVGAQHF. The DNA for the CDR3 is TGTGCCAGCAGTGAAGAGGGGCCCGTGGGAGCCCAGCATTTT.

The chain employs TRBV20-1 and TRBJ1-2; D is unresolved. The CDR3 spans 11 residues. Trimming pared 7 bases from V and 1 base from J, leaving 7 bases between. Germline V gene lookup returns CDR1 DFQATT and CDR2 SNEGSKA (reference sequence). CDR3 residues: CSVQINYGYTF. The CDR3 DNA follows: TGCAGTGTCCAGATTAACTATGGCTACACCTTC.

This clonotype was detected many times. The chain has TRBV7-9 and TRBJ1-2, with 7 bases aligning to TRBD1. Germline trimming cut 0 bases from V and 6 bases from J; bases unmatched to any gene: 1. The CDR3 is 13 residues long. Germline CDR1 and CDR2: SEHNR and FQNEAQ (reference sequence). The CDR3 here is CASSLAGGDGYTF. The DNA of the CDR3 is TGTGCCAGCAGCTTAGCAGGGGGCGATGGCTACACCTTC.

This clonotype was picked up many times. The chain couples TRBV20-1 to TRBJ2-7; 10 positions match TRBD1. The CDR3 loop spans 13 amino acids. Losses at the gene ends were 7 bases for V and 4 bases for J; bases not matched to a gene: 7. Looked up from germline, CDR1 is DFQATT and CDR2 is SNEGSKA (reference sequence). In nucleotides, the CDR3 is TGCAGTGTGGTTCGGGGACAGGGGTACGAGCAGTACTTC. Amino acid sequence: CSVVRGQGYEQYF.